The next 12 T cell receptor beta chains were all read from a single sample in a study of blood T cell repertoires in COVID-19. Using immunoSEQ multiplex PCR, the repertoire was profiled, and TCRdb retains in-frame clones only, with some absent. The sample has some 260,000 clones, roughly 84% seen once. Sequencing input: peripheral blood. Receptors originate from a woman aged 18-30 years with acute or convalescent COVID-19.

V and J are TRBV6-6 and TRBJ2-5, with 11 positions matching TRBD2. V shed 6 bases, J shed 1 base, and the junction held 7 bases outside the gene matches. The CDR3 covers 16 residues. From germline, CDR1 is MNHNY and CDR2 SVGAGI (reference sequence). The CDR3 coding sequence is TGTGCCAGCAGCCAGTCCGGGACTAGCGGCCAAGAGACCCAGTACTTC. It encodes CASSQSGTSGQETQYF.

Only one count was recorded for this clone. The chain combines TRBV3-1 (or the pseudogene TRBV3-2) with TRBJ2-1; 14 positions match TRBD2. The CDR3 contains 15 residues. Germline lookup yields CDR1 LGHDT and CDR2 YNNKEL (reference sequence). The J segment lost 7 bases and the V segment lost 4 bases, leaving 3 bases of the junction unmatched. The CDR3 DNA follows: TGTGCCAGCAGCCTAGGACTAGCGGGAGGTAATGAGCAGTTCTTC. It encodes CASSLGLAGGNEQFF.

Regarding this clone: Other nucleotide sequences from this sample produce the same CDR3. The chain links TRBV6-5 to TRBJ2-5; 11 bases fit TRBD1. CDR1 MNHEY and CDR2 SVGAGI come from the germline V gene. The CDR3 totals 14 residues. V lost 5 bases to trimming and J lost 5 bases; unmatched junction nucleotides: 4. The CDR3 loop is CASSRTGGRETQYF. The CDR3 DNA is TGTGCCAGCAGTCGGACAGGGGGCCGGGAGACCCAGTACTTC.

Only one count was recorded for this clone. The chain links TRBV5-1 to TRBJ2-2; TRBD1 matches at 7 bases. From germline, CDR1 is SGHRS and CDR2 YFSETQ. V dropped 2 bases and J dropped 1; count of bases not matched to a gene: 2. CDR3 length: 15 residues. The CDR3 coding sequence is TGCGCCAGCAGCTTCCGACAGGGGAACACCGGGGAGCTGTTTTTT. The encoded protein is CASSFRQGNTGELFF.

This clone was detected only once. The genes are TRBV15 and TRBJ2-2, with 8 bases that match TRBD2. Per germline, CDR1 LNHNV and CDR2 YYDKDF (reference sequence). The CDR3 runs to 16 residues. The ends lost 1 base at V and 6 bases at J; junction bases unmatched: 7. The CDR3 reads CATSRGKDGRAGELFF. DNA for the CDR3: TGTGCCACCAGCAGAGGGAAGGACGGGAGGGCCGGGGAGCTGTTTTTT.

V is TRBV7-9 and J is TRBJ2-1; 7 bases line up with TRBD2. This CDR3 spans 15 amino acids. Germline CDR1 reads SEHNR; CDR2 reads FQNEAQ (reference sequence). V shed 9 bases, J shed 7 bases, and the junction held 15 bases outside the gene matches. The chain's CDR3 is CARKEPPGRTNEQFF. For the CDR3, the DNA is TGTGCCAGGAAAGAACCACCCGGGAGGACGAATGAGCAGTTCTTC.

At least ten counts were recorded for this clone. The chain links TRBV4-3 to TRBJ1-2, with TRBD1 as a possible D gene (6 bases). Germline lookup yields CDR1 LGHNA and CDR2 YSLEER. V was trimmed by 0 bases and J by 2 bases, leaving 10 bases between them. This CDR3 is 15 amino acids long. DNA of the CDR3: TGCGCCAGCAGCCAAGATTGGACAGACAACTATGGCTACACCTTC. Amino acid sequence: CASSQDWTDNYGYTF.

This clone was recorded many times. The chain uses TRBV30 and TRBJ1-5; tentatively, D is TRBD1 (5 bases). CDR1 is GTSNPN and CDR2 is SVGIG in the germline V gene (reference sequence). There are 14 residues in the CDR3. Trimming pared 2 bases from V and 5 bases from J, leaving 13 bases between. This chain's CDR3 is CAWSPPGGDQPQHF. DNA of the CDR3: TGTGCCTGGAGTCCGCCGGGGGGGGATCAGCCCCAGCATTTT.

V is TRBV24-1 and J is TRBJ2-1, with 10 nucleotides matching TRBD2. Germline-derived CDR1 and CDR2 are KGHDR and SFDVKD. This CDR3 has 16 amino acids. Trimming cost V 1 base and J 8 bases; bases outside gene matches: 7. The CDR3 DNA reads as TGTGCCACCAGTGATTTAGGCGGGACTAGCGTCGATGAGCAGTTCTTC. It is translated as CATSDLGGTSVDEQFF.

The rearrangement uses TRBV12-5 and TRBJ2-1; TRBD2 aligns across 11 bases. The V and J ends lost 6 bases and 12 bases, in that order; junction bases with no gene match: 13. This CDR3 has 15 amino acids. In germline, CDR1 is LGHNT, CDR2 FRNRAP. CDR3 coding DNA: TGTGCTAGTGGGCCCGGGACTAGCGGCGCTCTTCGGCAGTTCTTC. Translating it yields CASGPGTSGALRQFF.

The genes are TRBV11-2 and TRBJ1-2; no clear D gene. CDR3 length equals 14 residues. The germline CDR1 and CDR2 sequences are SGHAT and FQNNGV. The V and J ends lost 3 bases and 3 bases respectively, with 11 bases between them. Written as DNA, the CDR3 is TGTGCCAGCAGCTTCGGGTATTTGGACTATGGCTACACCTTC. The encoded protein is CASSFGYLDYGYTF.

The V gene is TRBV6-5, the J gene TRBJ1-2; tentative D call: TRBD1 (5 bases). CDR1 MNHEY and CDR2 SVGAGI come from the germline V gene. Trimming took off 0 bases at V and 4 bases at J, with 12 bases between the two ends. The CDR3 has 15 residues. The CDR3 region is CASSYSPTVTYGYTF. CDR3 DNA: TGTGCCAGCAGTTACTCTCCGACAGTTACCTATGGCTACACCTTC.